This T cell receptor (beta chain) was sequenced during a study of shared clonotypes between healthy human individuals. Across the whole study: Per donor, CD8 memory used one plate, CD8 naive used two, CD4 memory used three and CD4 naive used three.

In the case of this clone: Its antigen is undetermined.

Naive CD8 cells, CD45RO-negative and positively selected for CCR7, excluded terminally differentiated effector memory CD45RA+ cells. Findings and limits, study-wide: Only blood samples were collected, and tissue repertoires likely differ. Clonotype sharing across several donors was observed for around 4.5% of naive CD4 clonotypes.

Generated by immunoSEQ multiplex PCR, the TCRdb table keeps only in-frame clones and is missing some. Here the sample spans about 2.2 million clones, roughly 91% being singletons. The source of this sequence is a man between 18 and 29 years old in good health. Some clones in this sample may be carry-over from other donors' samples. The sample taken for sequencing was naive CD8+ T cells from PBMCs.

The CDR3 spells CASSPFRALFPDTQYF. CDR3 nucleotide sequence: TGTGCCAGCAGCCCGTTCCGGGCCCTATTCCCGGATACGCAGTATTTT. The chain recombines TRBV11-2 with TRBJ2-3; no reliable D call. There are 16 residues in the CDR3. V dropped 5 bases and J dropped 6 bases, with 21 bases sitting between them. The germline V gene encodes CDR1 SGHAT and CDR2 FQNNGV.